The 11 T cell receptor beta chains given below trace back to one sample, sequenced in a study of human T cells and chemical hapten exposure. Time point denoted: patch test 3, about 24 weeks after DPC sensitization. Treatment in this sample: therapeutic diphenylcyclopropenone sensitization with weekly scalp DPC. A single record per CDR3 protein comes from TCRdb applying MiXCR to the RACE reads. The sample gives about 82,000 distinct CDR3 sequences, 13% of which show up once; 5.7% is in the top ten. The source was whole blood, collected in connection with sensitization to the hapten diphenylcyclopropenone (DPC). The receptors originated from a woman in her 50s with alopecia areata. Some clones in this sample may be carry-over from other donors' samples.

This clonotype was found many times. The chain combines TRBV5-6 with TRBJ2-1, with D perhaps TRBD2 (5 bases). Trimming stripped 4 bases from V and 4 bases from J, with 6 bases between. Germline CDR1 and CDR2: SGHDT and YYEEEE. The length of the CDR3 is 12 residues. CDR3 nucleotide sequence: TGTGCCAGCAGCACTAGGTACAATGAGCAGTTCTTC. Its translation: CASSTRYNEQFF.

In nucleotides, the CDR3 is TGTGCCAGCACCTGGAATTACGAGCAGTACTTC. It codes for CASTWNYEQYF. The chain joins TRBV2 to TRBJ2-7, with no clear D. CDR3 length: 11 amino acids. Germline V gene lookup returns CDR1 SNHLY and CDR2 FYNNEI. The germline V and J ends were trimmed by 7 bases and 4 bases, with 8 bases remaining between them.

The chain is built from TRBV12-3 or TRBV12-4 and TRBJ1-3; a possible D gene is TRBD1 (6 bases). V gave up 1 base and J gave up 3 bases, with 10 bases separating them. The CDR3 has 15 residues. The CDR3 reads CASSLGQGSGNTIYF. The CDR3 DNA sequence: TGTGCCAGCAGTTTAGGGCAGGGGAGTGGAAACACCATATATTTT.

J is TRBJ1-1 and V is TRBV10-1, with 8 bases matching TRBD1. V was pared by 8 bases and J by 9 bases, with 11 bases of the junction left unmatched. The CDR3 spans 13 residues. Per the germline V gene, CDR1 is WNHNN and CDR2 is SYGVQD (reference sequence). CDR3 residues: CASGTSGQGKAFF. Here the CDR3 DNA reads TGCGCCAGCGGAACCTCAGGACAGGGAAAAGCTTTCTTT.

V gene TRBV10-3 combines with J gene TRBJ2-1, with 7 positions matching TRBD2. Germline-derived CDR1 and CDR2 are ENHRY and SYGVKD. CDR3 length equals 14 residues. Trimming at V came to 6 bases and at J to 4 bases, leaving 6 bases not matched to a gene. This CDR3 reads CAIRTGGGYNEQFF. Here the CDR3 DNA reads TGTGCCATCAGAACGGGAGGCGGGTACAATGAGCAGTTCTTC.

On this clonotype: A read error may produce the germline difference seen at one junction end. This chain uses TRBV7-8 with TRBJ2-7; D is perhaps TRBD2 (6 bases). The V gene's germline CDR1 is SGHVS and CDR2 FQNEAQ. The CDR3 sequence is 13 residues long. The CDR3 protein is CVSSPVQAGEQYF. The CDR3 bases are TGTGTCAGCAGCCCAGTCCAGGCGGGGGAGCAGTACTTC.

V usage is TRBV20-1 and J usage is TRBJ2-2; 9 bases agree with TRBD2. Germline CDR1 DFQATT, CDR2 SNEGSKA (reference sequence). With 5 bases clipped from V and 6 bases from J, the junction kept 7 bases outside the gene matches. The CDR3 is 14 residues long. CDR3 DNA sequence: TGCAGTGCTCTAGCGGGAAGGGGTTCCGGGGAGCTGTTTTTT. Translated, it gives CSALAGRGSGELFF.

This clonotype was seen a handful of times. This chain uses TRBV29-1 with TRBJ1-2; D unresolved. This CDR3 comprises 13 residues. Germline V gives CDR1 SQVTM, CDR2 ANQGSEA. Between the trimmed V and J ends, which lost 7 bases and 0 bases, there was a span of 12 bases. The CDR3 region is CSAKSYANYGYTF. The CDR3 bases are TGCAGCGCTAAATCGTATGCTAACTATGGCTACACCTTC.

The CDR3 nucleotides are TGTGCCAGCAGCTCAAGCGGGGTGAACACTGAAGCTTTCTTT. Translating gives CASSSSGVNTEAFF. The genes are TRBV5-6 and TRBJ1-1; no definite D call. Germline V CDR1 and CDR2: SGHDT, YYEEEE. This CDR3 spans 14 amino acids. V lost 3 bases, J lost 0 bases, and 9 bases lay in between. Combining the CDR3 with reference TRBV5-6 and TRBJ1-1 gives the whole variable domain DAGVTQSPTHLIKTRGQQVTLRCSPKSGHDTVSWYQQALGQGPQFIFQYYEEEERQRGNFPDRFSGHQFPNYSSELNVNALLLGDSALYLCASSSSGVNTEAFFGQGTRLTVV.

The chain combines TRBV2 with TRBJ2-6, with D maybe TRBD1 (5 bases). There are 19 residues in the CDR3. Germline CDR1 reads SNHLY; CDR2 reads FYNNEI. V was clipped by 3 bases and J by 2 bases, with 20 bases between them. The chain's CDR3 is CASSEELRQGNPGANVLTF. The CDR3 DNA reads TGTGCCAGCAGTGAGGAGCTTCGGCAGGGTAACCCTGGGGCCAACGTCCTGACTTTC.

This clonotype was recorded a few times. The V gene is TRBV11-2, the J gene TRBJ1-4; 8 nucleotides line up with TRBD1. V trimming: 3 bases; J trimming: 7 bases; junction bases outside the gene matches: 13. CDR3 length: 17 amino acids. Germline assignment: CDR1 SGHAT and CDR2 FQNNGV. In nucleotides, the CDR3 is TGTGCCAGCAGCTTGGGGACAGGCGATCACCGGGGTGAAAAACTGTTTTTT. Translation: CASSLGTGDHRGEKLFF.